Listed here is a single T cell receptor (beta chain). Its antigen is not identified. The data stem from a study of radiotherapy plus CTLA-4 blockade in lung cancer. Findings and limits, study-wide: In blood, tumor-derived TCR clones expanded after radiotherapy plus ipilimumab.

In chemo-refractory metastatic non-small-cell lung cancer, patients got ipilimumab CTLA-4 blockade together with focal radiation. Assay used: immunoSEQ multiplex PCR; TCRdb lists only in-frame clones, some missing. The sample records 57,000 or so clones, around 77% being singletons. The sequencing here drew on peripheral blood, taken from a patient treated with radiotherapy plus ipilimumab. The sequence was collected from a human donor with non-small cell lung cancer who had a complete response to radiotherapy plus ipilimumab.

The CDR3 protein is CASSDLAGSGTDTQYF. CDR3 DNA sequence: TGCGCCAGCAGTGATCTAGCGGGGTCAGGGACAGATACGCAGTATTTT. V is TRBV10-2 and J is TRBJ2-3, with TRBD2 matching 9 bases. The CDR3 contains 16 residues. The J segment lost 3 bases and the V segment lost 3 bases, leaving 7 bases of the junction unmatched. The germline V gene has CDR1 WSHSY and CDR2 SAAADI.